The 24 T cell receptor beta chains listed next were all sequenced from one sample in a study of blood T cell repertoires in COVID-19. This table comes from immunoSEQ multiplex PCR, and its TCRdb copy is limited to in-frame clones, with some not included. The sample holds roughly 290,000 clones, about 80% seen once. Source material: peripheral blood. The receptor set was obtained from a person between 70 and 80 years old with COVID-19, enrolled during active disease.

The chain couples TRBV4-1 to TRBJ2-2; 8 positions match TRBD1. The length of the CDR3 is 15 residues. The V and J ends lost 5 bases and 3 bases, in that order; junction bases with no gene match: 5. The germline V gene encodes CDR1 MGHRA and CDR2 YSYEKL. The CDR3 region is CASSDGQGYTGELFF. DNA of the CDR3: TGCGCCAGCAGCGACGGACAGGGTTACACCGGGGAGCTGTTTTTT.

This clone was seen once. CDR3 residues: CASSRGGDYGYTF. The CDR3, as DNA: TGTGCCAGCAGCCGGGGCGGGGACTATGGCTACACCTTC. This sequence joins TRBV7-3 and TRBJ1-2; D is possibly TRBD1 (5 bases). Germline CDR1 SGHTA, CDR2 FQGTGA. The germline V and J ends were trimmed by 5 bases and 3 bases, with 10 bases remaining between them. The CDR3 length is 13 residues.

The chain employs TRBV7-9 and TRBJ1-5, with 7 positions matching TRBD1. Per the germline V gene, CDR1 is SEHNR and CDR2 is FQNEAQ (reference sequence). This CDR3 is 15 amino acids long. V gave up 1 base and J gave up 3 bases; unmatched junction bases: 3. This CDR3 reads CASSLGDSSNQPQHF. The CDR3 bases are TGTGCCAGCAGCTTAGGGGACAGTTCCAATCAGCCCCAGCATTTT.

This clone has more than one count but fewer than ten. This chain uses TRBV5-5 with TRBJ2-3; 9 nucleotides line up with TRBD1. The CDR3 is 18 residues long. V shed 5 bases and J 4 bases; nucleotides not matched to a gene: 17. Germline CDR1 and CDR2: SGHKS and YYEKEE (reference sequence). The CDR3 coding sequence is TGTGCCAGCAGTTCGCTGGTCCGGGACAGGGTTGTAGCAGATACGCAGTATTTT. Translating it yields CASSSLVRDRVVADTQYF.

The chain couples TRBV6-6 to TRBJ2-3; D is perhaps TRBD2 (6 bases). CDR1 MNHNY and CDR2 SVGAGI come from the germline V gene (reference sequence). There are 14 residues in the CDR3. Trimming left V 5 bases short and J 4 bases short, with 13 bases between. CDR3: CASSKGLEADTQYF. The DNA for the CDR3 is TGTGCCAGCAGTAAGGGACTTGAGGCAGATACGCAGTATTTT.

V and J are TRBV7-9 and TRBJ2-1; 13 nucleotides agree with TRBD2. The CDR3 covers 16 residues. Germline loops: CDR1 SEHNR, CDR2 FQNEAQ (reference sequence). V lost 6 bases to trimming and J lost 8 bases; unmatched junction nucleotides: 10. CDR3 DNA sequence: TGTGCCAGCAGTACACTAGCGGGAGGGCAGGCGGATGAGCAGTTCTTC. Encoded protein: CASSTLAGGQADEQFF.

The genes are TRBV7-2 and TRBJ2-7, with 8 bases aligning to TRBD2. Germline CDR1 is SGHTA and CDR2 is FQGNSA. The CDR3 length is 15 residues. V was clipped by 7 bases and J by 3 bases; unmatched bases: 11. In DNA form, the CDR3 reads TGTGCCAGCAAACTTGGGGCGGGAGGAGTCTACGAGCAGTACTTC. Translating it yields CASKLGAGGVYEQYF.

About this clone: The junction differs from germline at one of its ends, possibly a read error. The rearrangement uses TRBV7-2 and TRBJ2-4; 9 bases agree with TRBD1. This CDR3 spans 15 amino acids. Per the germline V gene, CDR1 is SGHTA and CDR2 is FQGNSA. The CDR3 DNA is TGTGCCAGCAGCTCCTATTTCCAGACAGGGGGTGTAATGGACTTC. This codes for CASSSYFQTGGVMDF.

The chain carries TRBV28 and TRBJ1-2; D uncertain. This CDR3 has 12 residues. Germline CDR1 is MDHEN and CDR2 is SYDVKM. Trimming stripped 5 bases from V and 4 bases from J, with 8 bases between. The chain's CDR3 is CASSIQSYGYTF. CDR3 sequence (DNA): TGTGCCAGCAGTATTCAGTCCTATGGCTACACCTTC.

The CDR3 bases are TGTGCCAGCAGTACGGGACAAATTTATAGCAATCAGCCCCAGCATTTT. Amino acid sequence: CASSTGQIYSNQPQHF. V gene TRBV28 combines with J gene TRBJ1-5; weak D call: TRBD1 (6 bases). V was trimmed by 5 bases and J by 0 bases, leaving 14 bases between them. CDR1 is MDHEN, CDR2 SYDVKM, per germline. The CDR3 loop spans 16 amino acids.

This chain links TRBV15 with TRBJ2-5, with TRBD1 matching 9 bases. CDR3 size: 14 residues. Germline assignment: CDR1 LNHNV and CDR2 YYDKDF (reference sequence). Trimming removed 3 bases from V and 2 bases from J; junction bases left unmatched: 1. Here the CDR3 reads CATSSGQGQETQYF. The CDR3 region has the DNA TGTGCCACCAGCAGCGGACAGGGGCAAGAGACCCAGTACTTC.

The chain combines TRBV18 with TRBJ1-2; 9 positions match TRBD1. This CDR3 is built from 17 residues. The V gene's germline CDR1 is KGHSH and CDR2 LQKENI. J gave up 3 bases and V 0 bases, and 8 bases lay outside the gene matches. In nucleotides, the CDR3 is TGTGCCAGCTCACCACCTAGGGACAGGGCCGCATACTATGGCTACACCTTC. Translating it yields CASSPPRDRAAYYGYTF. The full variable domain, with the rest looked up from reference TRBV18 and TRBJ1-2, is NAGVMQNPRHLVRRRGQEARLRCSPMKGHSHVYWYRQLPEEGLKFMVYLQKENIIDESGMPKERFSAEFPKEGPSILRIQQVVRGDSAAYFCASSPPRDRAAYYGYTFGSGTRLTVV.

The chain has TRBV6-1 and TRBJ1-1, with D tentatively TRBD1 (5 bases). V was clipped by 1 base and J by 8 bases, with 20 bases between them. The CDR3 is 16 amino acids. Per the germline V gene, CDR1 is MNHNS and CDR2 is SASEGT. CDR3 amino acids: CASSEGAGFYGAEAFF. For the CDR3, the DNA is TGTGCCAGCAGTGAAGGTGCGGGGTTCTACGGGGCGGAAGCTTTCTTT.

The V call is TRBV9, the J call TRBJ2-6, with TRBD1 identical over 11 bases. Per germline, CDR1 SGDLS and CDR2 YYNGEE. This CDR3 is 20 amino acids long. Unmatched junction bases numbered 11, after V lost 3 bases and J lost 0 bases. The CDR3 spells CASSAATRGTGGSGANVLTF. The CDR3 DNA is TGTGCCAGCAGCGCCGCGACGAGGGGGACAGGGGGCTCTGGGGCCAACGTCCTGACTTTC.

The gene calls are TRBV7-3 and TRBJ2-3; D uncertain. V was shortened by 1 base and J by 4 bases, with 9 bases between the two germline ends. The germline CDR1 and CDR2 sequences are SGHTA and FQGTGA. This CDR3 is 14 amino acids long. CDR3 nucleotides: TGTGCCAGCAGCTTAATGGAGTCCTCAGATACGCAGTATTTT. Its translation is CASSLMESSDTQYF.

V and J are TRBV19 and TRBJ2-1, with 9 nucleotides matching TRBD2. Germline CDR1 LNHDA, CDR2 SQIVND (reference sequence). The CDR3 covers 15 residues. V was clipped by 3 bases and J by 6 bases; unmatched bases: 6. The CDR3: CASSMGLAGTNEQFF. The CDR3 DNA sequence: TGTGCCAGTAGTATGGGTCTAGCGGGAACCAATGAGCAGTTCTTC. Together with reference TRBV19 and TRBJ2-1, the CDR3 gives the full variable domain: DGGITQSPKYLFRKEGQNVTLSCEQNLNHDAMYWYRQDPGQGLRLIYYSQIVNDFQKGDIAEGYSVSREKKESFPLTVTSAQKNPTAFYLCASSMGLAGTNEQFFGPGTRLTVL.

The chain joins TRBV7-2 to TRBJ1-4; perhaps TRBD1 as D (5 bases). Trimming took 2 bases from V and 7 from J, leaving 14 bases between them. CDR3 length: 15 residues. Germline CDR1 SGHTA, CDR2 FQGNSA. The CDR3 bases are TGTGCCAGCAGCTTATGGGGGGTTAACGGTGAAAAACTGTTTTTT. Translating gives CASSLWGVNGEKLFF.

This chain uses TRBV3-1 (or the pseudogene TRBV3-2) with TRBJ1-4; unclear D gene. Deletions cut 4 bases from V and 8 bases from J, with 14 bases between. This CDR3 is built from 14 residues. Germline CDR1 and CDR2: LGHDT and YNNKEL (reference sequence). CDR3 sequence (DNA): TGTGCCAGCAGCCGCTATGAGGGTCGGGAAAAACTGTTTTTT. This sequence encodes CASSRYEGREKLFF.

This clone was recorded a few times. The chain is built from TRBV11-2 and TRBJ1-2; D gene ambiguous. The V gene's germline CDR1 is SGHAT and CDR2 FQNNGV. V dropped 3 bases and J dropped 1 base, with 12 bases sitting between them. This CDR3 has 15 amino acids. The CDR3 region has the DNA TGTGCCAGCAGCTTCGCTGGCCCTTTTAACTATGGCTACACCTTC. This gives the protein CASSFAGPFNYGYTF.

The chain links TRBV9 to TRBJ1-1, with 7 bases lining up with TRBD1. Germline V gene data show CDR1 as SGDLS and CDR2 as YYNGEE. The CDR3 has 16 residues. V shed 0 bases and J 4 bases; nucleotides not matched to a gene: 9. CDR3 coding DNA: TGTGCCAGCAGCGTAGCGACAGGGCCGAGTGTCACTGAAGCTTTCTTT. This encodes CASSVATGPSVTEAFF.

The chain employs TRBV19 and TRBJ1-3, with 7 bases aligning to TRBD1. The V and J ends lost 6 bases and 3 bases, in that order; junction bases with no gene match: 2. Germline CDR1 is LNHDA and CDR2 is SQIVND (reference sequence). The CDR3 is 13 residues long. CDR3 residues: CASRAGGGNTIYF. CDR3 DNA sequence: TGTGCCAGTAGGGCAGGGGGTGGAAACACCATATATTTT.

The CDR3 nucleotides are TGTGCCAGCAGTTTTAGTCTCCTAGCGGGAGGTGAAACTAGCACAGATACGCAGTATTTT. Translating gives CASSFSLLAGGETSTDTQYF. The chain joins TRBV28 to TRBJ2-3; the match to TRBD2 covers 11 bases. Germline V gene data show CDR1 as MDHEN and CDR2 as SYDVKM. The V gene end was trimmed by 3 bases and the J gene end by 0 bases; junction bases not matched to a gene: 14. The CDR3 loop spans 20 amino acids.

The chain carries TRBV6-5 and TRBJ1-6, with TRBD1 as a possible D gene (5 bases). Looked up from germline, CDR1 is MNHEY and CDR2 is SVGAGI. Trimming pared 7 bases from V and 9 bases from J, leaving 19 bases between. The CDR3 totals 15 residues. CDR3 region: CASTPRRGTGSPLHF. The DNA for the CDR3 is TGTGCCAGCACCCCGAGGCGCGGGACCGGTTCACCCCTCCACTTT.

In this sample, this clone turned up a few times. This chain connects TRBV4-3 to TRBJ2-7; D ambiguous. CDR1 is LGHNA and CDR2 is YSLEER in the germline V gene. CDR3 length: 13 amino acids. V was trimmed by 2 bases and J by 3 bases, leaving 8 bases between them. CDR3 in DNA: TGCGCCAGCAGCCAATCCCGTTACTACGAGCAGTACTTC. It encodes CASSQSRYYEQYF.